This TCR beta chain was sequenced in a study of cytomegalovirus exposure and HLA in healthy donors. This clone appeared a single time. What it binds is unknown. With 1 base clipped from V and 4 bases from J, the junction kept 8 bases outside the gene matches. The germline CDR1 and CDR2 sequences are PRHDT and FYEKMQ (reference sequence). The CDR3 has 17 residues. Primers for the PCR totalled 60 Vbeta and 13 Jbeta. Profiled with immunoSEQ multiplex PCR; TCRdb holds only in-frame clones, not every one. The profile shows about 130,000 clones, approximately 80% of them singletons. Points from the study as a whole: Prediction of most subjects' HLA-A and HLA-B alleles by TCR beta sequences was reportedly accurate. An analysis that was carried out later associated 17,000 or so TCR beta sequences with HLA alleles at 0.05 false discovery rate. Presence/absence analyses supposed approximately even sequencing depth among donors.

This chain uses TRBV13 with TRBJ2-1, with 9 nucleotides matching TRBD2. The sequenced material came from PBMCs. The receptor was isolated from a man in his late teens or twenties in good health and CMV-seronegative. CDR3 protein: CASSLVGSGGPYNEQFF. Here the CDR3 DNA reads TGTGCCAGCAGCTTAGTTGGTAGCGGGGGACCGTACAATGAGCAGTTCTTC.